The 26 T cell receptor beta chains below all came from one sample that was sequenced in a study of T cell responses to AZD1222 COVID-19 vaccine. Assay: immunoSEQ multiplex PCR; the TCRdb copy retains only in-frame clones and omits some. There are 80,000 to 95,000 clones in the sample; around 73% occur only once, and around 21% lies in the top ten. Sample: peripheral blood, taken on day 0 of AZD1222 vaccination. The receptors were sampled from an adult in good health.

This sequence joins TRBV5-1 and TRBJ2-2; unclear D gene. V shed 0 bases and J shed 5 bases, with 11 bases lying between them. The germline CDR1 and CDR2 sequences are SGHRS and YFSETQ. CDR3 length: 15 amino acids. The CDR3 spells CASSLEDHWTGELFF. The CDR3 region has the DNA TGCGCCAGCAGCTTGGAAGACCACTGGACCGGGGAGCTGTTTTTT. Full variable domain (rest looked up from reference TRBV5-1 and TRBJ2-2): KAGVTQTPRYLIKTRGQQVTLSCSPISGHRSVSWYQQTPGQGLQFLFEYFSETQRNKGNFPGRFSGRQFSNSRSEMNVSTLELGDSALYLCASSLEDHWTGELFFGEGSRLTVL.

The chain combines TRBV5-6 with TRBJ2-2; D is possibly TRBD2 (5 bases). This CDR3 region has 15 residues. Trimming pared 2 bases from V and 4 bases from J, leaving 12 bases between. Germline CDR1 and CDR2: SGHDT and YYEEEE. CDR3 sequence reads: CASSFPPAGTGELFF. In DNA form, the CDR3 reads TGTGCCAGCAGCTTTCCCCCCGCGGGCACCGGGGAGCTGTTTTTT. The full variable domain, in which reference TRBV5-6 and TRBJ2-2 provide the parts outside the CDR3, is DAGVTQSPTHLIKTRGQQVTLRCSPKSGHDTVSWYQQALGQGPQFIFQYYEEEERQRGNFPDRFSGHQFPNYSSELNVNALLLGDSALYLCASSFPPAGTGELFFGEGSRLTVL.

The chain joins TRBV28 to TRBJ1-4, with 7 nucleotides matching TRBD1. J was trimmed by 7 bases and V by 6 bases; bases with no gene match: 8. The CDR3 is 14 amino acids. Germline assignment: CDR1 MDHEN and CDR2 SYDVKM. Written as DNA, the CDR3 is TGTGCCAGCAGCAACAGGGGAATGGTTGAAAAACTGTTTTTT. Protein sequence: CASSNRGMVEKLFF.

The V call is TRBV9, the J call TRBJ2-2, with TRBD2 matching 14 bases. This CDR3 contains 16 residues. Germline V lookup: CDR1 SGDLS, CDR2 YYNGEE. The ends lost 3 bases at V and 7 bases at J; junction bases unmatched: 5. CDR3 sequence (DNA): TGTGCCAGCAGCGGAGGACTAGCGGGAGGTCACGGGGAGCTGTTTTTT. Encoded protein: CASSGGLAGGHGELFF.

V usage is TRBV28 and J usage is TRBJ2-7; D assignment may be TRBD1 or TRBD2 (7 bases each). The germline gives CDR1 MDHEN, CDR2 SYDVKM. The ends were cut back, 3 bases at V and 5 bases at J, with 20 bases in the middle. The CDR3 has 16 residues. As DNA, the CDR3 is TGTGCCAGCAGTTTCCAGGGGGGCGGGAGTTGGGACGAGCAGTACTTC. As protein: CASSFQGGGSWDEQYF. Looking up the rest from reference TRBV28 and TRBJ2-7 gives the full variable domain: DVKVTQSSRYLVKRTGEKVFLECVQDMDHENMFWYRQDPGLGLRLIYFSYDVKMKEKGDIPEGYSVSREKKERFSLILESASTNQTSMYLCASSFQGGGSWDEQYFGPGTRLTVT.

This chain connects TRBV4-3 to TRBJ2-3, with 13 nucleotides matching TRBD2. Germline V lookup: CDR1 LGHNA, CDR2 YSLEER. The V segment lost 4 bases and the J segment 2 bases; nucleotides outside the gene matches: 6. The CDR3 has 17 amino acids. The CDR3 DNA follows: TGCGCCAGCAGCCGGACCGGGACTAGCGGGGCCACAGATACGCAGTATTTT. Encoded protein: CASSRTGTSGATDTQYF.

The gene calls are TRBV7-2 and TRBJ2-1; D is unresolved. Germline V CDR1 and CDR2: SGHTA, FQGNSA. V was trimmed by 4 bases and J by 9 bases, leaving 19 bases between them. This CDR3 has 15 residues. The CDR3 spells CASSSLMGALSEQFF. In DNA, the CDR3 is TGTGCCAGCAGCTCCCTTATGGGCGCTTTGAGTGAGCAGTTCTTC. Supplemented by reference TRBV7-2 and TRBJ2-1, the full variable domain reads GAGVSQSPSNKVTEKGKDVELRCDPISGHTALYWYRQSLGQGLEFLIYFQGNSAPDKSGLPSDRFSAERTGGSVSTLTIQRTQQEDSAVYLCASSSLMGALSEQFFGPGTRLTVL.

This clone has a handful of counts. V usage is TRBV30 and J usage is TRBJ2-1; 10 bases fit TRBD1. Per germline, CDR1 GTSNPN and CDR2 SVGIG (reference sequence). CDR3 size: 11 residues. V trimming: 5 bases; J trimming: 15 bases; junction bases outside the gene matches: 7. The CDR3 DNA sequence: TGTGCCTGGTCCCGGGACAGGGGCCTGTTCTTC. It specifies CAWSRDRGLFF.

This clone was recorded once. The chain recombines TRBV4-1 with TRBJ2-3; 8 bases are a match to TRBD2. V trimming: 1 base; J trimming: 5 bases; junction bases outside the gene matches: 11. This CDR3 is 17 amino acids long. Germline V gives CDR1 MGHRA, CDR2 YSYEKL. In DNA form, the CDR3 reads TGCGCCAGCAGCCAAGGGAACGGGAGGGGGACTCGAGATACGCAGTATTTT. It codes for CASSQGNGRGTRDTQYF.

This clone occurred a few times. This chain links TRBV27 with TRBJ2-7; D remains ambiguous. The CDR3 length is 13 residues. The V and J ends lost 2 bases and 6 bases respectively, with 11 bases between them. Germline assignment: CDR1 MNHEY and CDR2 SMNVEV (reference sequence). CDR3 DNA sequence: TGTGCCAGCAGTTTAAGTCGGATCGGCGAGCAGTACTTC. It specifies CASSLSRIGEQYF.

This clone occurred a few times. The chain links TRBV3-1 (or the pseudogene TRBV3-2) to TRBJ2-3; D is unresolved. Trimming stripped 2 bases from V and 3 bases from J, with 3 bases between. Germline lookup yields CDR1 LGHDT and CDR2 YNNKEL (reference sequence). The CDR3 consists of 12 residues. This CDR3 is CASSQSTDTQYF. The CDR3 nucleotides are TGTGCCAGCAGCCAAAGTACAGATACGCAGTATTTT.

V usage is TRBV28 and J usage is TRBJ2-4; tentative D call: TRBD2 (8 bases). The germline CDR1 and CDR2 sequences are MDHEN and SYDVKM. The CDR3 consists of 17 residues. V lost 4 bases and J lost 1, with 17 bases in between. The CDR3 loop reads CASSSPGGGIAKNIQYF. CDR3 DNA: TGTGCCAGCAGTTCCCCGGGAGGGGGCATCGCCAAAAACATTCAGTACTTC.

The chain recombines TRBV14 with TRBJ1-6; unclear D gene. The CDR3 runs to 14 residues. Germline CDR1 SGHDN, CDR2 FVKESK. V lost 1 base, J lost 4 bases, and 5 bases lay in between. The CDR3 is CASSQALYNSPLHF. The CDR3 DNA reads TGTGCCAGCAGCCAAGCACTGTATAATTCACCCCTCCACTTT.

The CDR3 coding sequence is TGTGCCACCGCCCCCCAGTTGGAAGAGACCCAGTACTTC. Protein sequence: CATAPQLEETQYF. This rearrangement joins TRBV19 to TRBJ2-5; D is undetermined. Per germline, CDR1 LNHDA and CDR2 SQIVND (reference sequence). The V end was cut by 10 bases, the J end by 3 bases, with 15 bases between. The CDR3 has 13 amino acids.

The chain recombines TRBV7-6 with TRBJ2-1; TRBD2 matches at 16 bases. The junction had 8 bases not matched to a gene; V was cut back by 5 bases and J by 1 base. The CDR3 loop spans 19 amino acids. Germline CDR1 is SGHVS and CDR2 is FNYEAQ. CDR3 DNA: TGTGCCAGCAGCCCGGGACTAGCGGGAGGGCCACGATCCTACAATGAGCAGTTCTTC. Protein: CASSPGLAGGPRSYNEQFF.

V usage is TRBV28 and J usage is TRBJ1-2; D may be TRBD1 (6 bases). V lost 4 bases and J 0 bases, leaving 9 bases between the germline ends. The V gene's germline CDR1 is MDHEN and CDR2 SYDVKM. The CDR3 has 14 residues. The CDR3: CASSSGDPNYGYTF. The DNA for the CDR3 is TGTGCCAGCAGTTCAGGGGATCCTAACTATGGCTACACCTTC.

The chain links TRBV5-1 to TRBJ2-1; 8 bases are shared with TRBD2. The length of the CDR3 is 16 residues. CDR1 and CDR2 from the germline V gene are SGHRS and YFSETQ. V gave up 6 bases and J gave up 7 bases; unmatched junction bases: 15. The CDR3 spells CASKETGLAFRNEQFF. DNA of the CDR3: TGCGCCAGCAAAGAGACAGGACTAGCTTTCAGGAATGAGCAGTTCTTC.

V gene TRBV2 combines with J gene TRBJ2-7; perhaps TRBD2 as D (5 bases). V lost 8 bases and J lost 6, with 11 bases in between. This CDR3 spans 11 amino acids. Germline values: CDR1 SNHLY, CDR2 FYNNEI. CDR3 DNA sequence: TGTGCCAGCTATGGGAGTGTCGAGCAGTACTTC. It specifies CASYGSVEQYF. Together with reference TRBV2 and TRBJ2-7, the CDR3 gives the full variable domain: EPEVTQTPSHQVTQMGQEVILRCVPISNHLYFYWYRQILGQKVEFLVSFYNNEISEKSEIFDDQFSVERPDGSNFTLKIRSTKLEDSAMYFCASYGSVEQYFGPGTRLTVT.

The chain is built from TRBV24-1 and TRBJ2-3, with 8 positions matching TRBD2. Germline V CDR1 and CDR2: KGHDR, SFDVKD. Unmatched junction bases numbered 1, after V lost 4 bases and J lost 5 bases. The CDR3 has 13 residues. DNA of the CDR3: TGTGCCACCAGTGACGGGGGGGTAGATACGCAGTATTTT. Encoded protein: CATSDGGVDTQYF.

The chain has TRBV7-9 and TRBJ1-6; a possible D gene is TRBD1 (5 bases). The ends were cut back, 1 base at V and 10 bases at J, with 14 bases in the middle. This CDR3 is 15 amino acids long. The germline V gene encodes CDR1 SEHNR and CDR2 FQNEAQ (reference sequence). This CDR3 reads CASSLGSPGRSPLHF. The CDR3 nucleotides read TGTGCCAGCAGCTTAGGATCCCCAGGGAGGTCACCCCTCCACTTT.

This chain links TRBV28 with TRBJ1-2, with D possibly TRBD1 on 6 matching bases. The CDR3 runs to 16 residues. Germline V gene sequence: CDR1 MDHEN, CDR2 SYDVKM. V was pared by 6 bases and J by 4 bases, with 21 bases between. CDR3 residues: CASRGAGQLALYGYTF. CDR3 nucleotides: TGTGCCAGCAGGGGGGCCGGACAGTTGGCTCTCTATGGCTACACCTTC.

The V and J genes are TRBV10-3 and TRBJ1-3; D is possibly TRBD1 (5 bases). This CDR3 is 16 amino acids long. V lost 0 bases and J lost 0, with 9 bases in between. Germline V CDR1 and CDR2: ENHRY, SYGVKD. For the CDR3, the DNA is TGTGCCATCAGTGAGTCCGACAGTAACTCTGGAAACACCATATATTTT. Translated: CAISESDSNSGNTIYF.

The chain has TRBV27 and TRBJ1-5; 7 bases line up with TRBD1. This CDR3 spans 16 amino acids. Per the germline V gene, CDR1 is MNHEY and CDR2 is SMNVEV (reference sequence). V lost 4 bases, J lost 3 bases, and 9 bases stayed unmatched. The CDR3 DNA sequence: TGTGCCAGCAGTTCCGGGAGGACAGGATACAATCAGCCCCAGCATTTT. This sequence encodes CASSSGRTGYNQPQHF.

The CDR3 DNA is TGTGCCAGCAGCGCCTCAGGGGGCTATGGCTACACCTTC. This encodes CASSASGGYGYTF. This chain joins TRBV9 and TRBJ1-2, with TRBD1 matching over 7 bases. With 3 bases clipped from V and 4 bases from J, the junction kept 3 bases outside the gene matches. Germline V gene sequence: CDR1 SGDLS, CDR2 YYNGEE. The CDR3 is made up of 13 amino acids.

The chain is built from TRBV6-5 and TRBJ2-3; D not certain. Trimming removed 6 bases from V and 4 bases from J, with 14 bases in between. Germline-derived CDR1 and CDR2 are MNHEY and SVGAGI. CDR3 length equals 14 residues. The CDR3 sequence is CASRYGIGADTQYF. CDR3 DNA sequence: TGTGCCAGCAGATATGGCATTGGGGCAGATACGCAGTATTTT.

This chain uses TRBV2 with TRBJ2-7; D remains unclear. CDR1 is SNHLY and CDR2 is FYNNEI in the germline V gene. Trimming cost V 0 bases and J 6 bases, with 12 bases left between them. There are 14 residues in the CDR3. DNA of the CDR3: TGTGCCAGCAGTGAAGCGCCAAGGGCGGTCGAGCAGTACTTC. Amino acids: CASSEAPRAVEQYF.